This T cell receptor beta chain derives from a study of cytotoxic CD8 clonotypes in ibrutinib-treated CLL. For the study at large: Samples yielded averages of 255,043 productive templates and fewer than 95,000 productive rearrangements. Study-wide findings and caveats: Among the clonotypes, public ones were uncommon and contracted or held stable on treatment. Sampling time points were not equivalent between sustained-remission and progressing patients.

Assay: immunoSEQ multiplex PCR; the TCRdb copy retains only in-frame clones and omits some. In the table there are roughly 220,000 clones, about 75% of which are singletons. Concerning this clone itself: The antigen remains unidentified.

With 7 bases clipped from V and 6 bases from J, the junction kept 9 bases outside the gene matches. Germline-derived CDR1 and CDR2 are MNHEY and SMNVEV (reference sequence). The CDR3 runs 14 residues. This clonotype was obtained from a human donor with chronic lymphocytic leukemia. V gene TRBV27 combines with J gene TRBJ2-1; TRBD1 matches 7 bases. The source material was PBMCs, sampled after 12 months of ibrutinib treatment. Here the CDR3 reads CASTPGQNINEQFF. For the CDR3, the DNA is TGTGCCAGCACCCCGGGACAGAATATCAATGAGCAGTTCTTC.